This T cell receptor (beta chain) emerged from a study of OX40 agonist ivuxolimab in advanced cancers. About the research overall: Patients took ivuxolimab, an agonistic anti-OX40 (CD134) antibody. Among those enrolled, mean age was about 63 years (range roughly 23 to 85) and 75% to 85% were male. People who had prior anti-PD-1, anti-PD-L1 or anti-CTLA-4 therapy could take part, and 35% to 50% had some. Findings of the study overall: Patients who responded partially at 0.1-3.0 mg/kg showed clonal expansion ranking among the lowest.

Turning to this clone: The antigen is unknown.

Repertoires were generated with immunoSEQ multiplex PCR, while TCRdb's copy carries only in-frame clones and drops some. Of approximately 64,000 clones in the sample, roughly 90% were seen once. The V gene's germline CDR1 is SNHLY and CDR2 FYNNEI. Trimming shortened V by 1 base and J by 2 bases, and 8 bases separated the two germline ends. The CDR3 sequence is 14 residues long. The chain recombines TRBV2 with TRBJ2-5; D is unclear. The input for sequencing was CD4+ or CD8+ T cells sorted from blood, taken in a trial of the OX40 agonist ivuxolimab. This TCR derives from an adult with an advanced solid tumor such as melanoma, head and neck, liver or kidney cancer. CDR3 nucleotide sequence: TGTGCCAGCAGTGAAGGTGGCATACAAGAGACCCAGTACTTC. Its protein product is CASSEGGIQETQYF. The complete variable domain, with remaining parts taken from reference TRBV2 and TRBJ2-5, reads EPEVTQTPSHQVTQMGQEVILRCVPISNHLYFYWYRQILGQKVEFLVSFYNNEISEKSEIFDDQFSVERPDGSNFTLKIRSTKLEDSAMYFCASSEGGIQETQYFGPGTRLLVL.